This TCR beta chain is from a study of beta chain features in type 1 diabetes. Reverse transcription of all isolated RNA meant that expressed TCRB transcripts were sequenced. It was found that naive, central memory and regulatory T cell samples averaged around 3.5 million reads. The protocol was immunoSEQ multiplex PCR, while the TCRdb copy is restricted to in-frame clones and leaves out a portion. The table records 150,000 to 200,000 clones, approximately 9.1% of them present only once. Notes on the study in general: The VDJ junctions of type 1 diabetes patients carried fewer insertions and more deletions. When Type 1 diabetes patients were examined, their TCRB CDR3s proved moderately but significantly shorter in all four CD4+ subsets.

The CDR3 contains 16 residues. J lost 5 bases, V lost 1 base, and 8 bases had no gene match. Germline CDR1 reads KGHSH; CDR2 reads LQKENI. In regard to this clone: Its target is unknown.

J is TRBJ2-7 and V is TRBV18; 10 nucleotides line up with TRBD2. Material: central memory CD4+ T cells from blood. The source of this sequence is a woman younger than 45 with type 1 diabetes. The CDR3 spells CASSPLTSGKGHEQYF. The CDR3 coding sequence is TGTGCCAGCTCACCACTTACTAGCGGGAAAGGCCACGAGCAGTACTTC.